These T cell receptor beta chains were read from a single sample in a study of cytomegalovirus exposure and HLA in healthy donors. This table comes from immunoSEQ multiplex PCR, and its TCRdb copy is limited to in-frame clones, with some not included. The data hold fewer than 200,000 clones, with about 88% observed a single time. The sample was PBMCs. These receptors were obtained from a man aged 18 to 29 in good health and CMV-seropositive. The conserved cysteine and the conserved F or W are not part of the CDR3 here.

TRBJ1-1,TRBV10-3,AISETGEWETEAF
TRBJ1-2,TRBV5-4,ASSFGQGSNYGYT
TRBJ2-7,TRBV30,AWSVQGIHEQY
TRBJ2-7,TRBV6-5,ASSYSPADIEQY
TRBJ1-5,TRBV6-1,ASSGSVSNQPQH
TRBJ1-1,TRBV11-1,ASSTATGTGSSEAF
TRBJ2-3,TRBV7-6,ASSLGGGADTQY
TRBJ1-1,TRBV4-1,ASSQVNTEAF
TRBJ2-1,TRBV11-1,ASSPGVLDEQF
TRBJ1-5,TRBV2,ASSEGTGGTEPQH
TRBJ1-1,TRBV9,ASSVGPGGTEAF
TRBJ1-1,TRBV4-1,ASSHPTNPRREAF
TRBJ1-2,TRBV7-2,ASRAGDRALSGYT
TRBJ1-2,TRBV7-9,ASSSGQGGQSNYGYT
TRBJ1-4,TRBV25-1,ASSEGQGFPNEKLF
TRBJ1-2,TRBV5-8,ASSPQDRSSYGYT
TRBJ1-3,TRBV6-5,ASSSDRGSGNTIY
TRBJ2-1,TRBV7-6,ASSQPPGGEQF
TRBJ2-5,TRBV2,ASRADGLESGEETQY
TRBJ2-7,TRBV4-1,ASSPISLRLAGDYEQY
TRBJ2-5,TRBV14,ASSQKTLQETQY
TRBJ2-2,TRBV4-2,ASSQELAETGELF
TRBJ2-1,TRBV9,ASSVGTGNSPYNEQF
TRBJ1-6,TRBV30,AWSVQGASPLH
TRBJ1-1,TRBV2,ASSEFETGGGSNTEAF
TRBJ1-1,TRBV4-1,ASSQRTGTLGNTEAF
TRBJ2-5,TRBV2,ASSESTSGGFNQETQY
TRBJ2-2,TRBV30,ACPRGGGPGELF
TRBJ1-2,TRBV30,AWSVHRVGGYT